This TCR beta chain derives from a study of blood T cell repertoires in COVID-19 (TCRdb year 2020). Notes on the research overall: Samples covering the acute and convalescent phases of COVID-19 were provided by collaborators in the United States, Italy and Spain. The material from the prospective study consisted of cDNA or gDNA derived from T cells, B-cell-depleted T cells, or PBMCs. Subjects who had been exposed to COVID-19, were actively infected with it, or had recovered from it provided the deeply sampled blood TCRbeta repertoires that made up the dataset. A freely available public database, intended as a resource for researchers studying the immune response to SARS-CoV-2, is where the repertoires were released. Samples came from the ongoing ImmuneRACE study (first 160 participants) plus 1,254 subjects from 6 global collaborators. A de-identified subject ID, COVID-19 status, age in years and sex were almost always included in the sample metadata. HLA class I and class II types, where available, came from metadata supplied by the sample provider rather than from assay-based typing.

From a lookup of the germline V gene, CDR1 and CDR2 are ENHRY and SYGVKD. The CDR3 numbers 16 residues from cysteine through phenylalanine. The DNA shown is the 48-base CDR3, in frame from base 1. A distance of 14 bases separates the germline ends of V and J, which lose 3 bases and 0 bases respectively. Overall results and qualifications from the work: The quantity of clinical and demographic metadata differed by source and by participant and was supplied without curation.

TCRbeta CDR3 regions were amplified from genomic DNA by means of the immunoSEQ Assay, a bias-controlled multiplex PCR. On the study's bioinformatics: Within the assay, amplification of reference gene primers was used to estimate how many nucleated cells each sample contained. Sequence reads were collapsed and filtered to measure the absolute abundance of every unique TCRbeta CDR3 rearrangement. Productive Simpson clonality was computed per sample as the square root of Simpson's diversity index over productive rearrangements. TCRdb took this table from immuneACCESS and kept in-frame rearrangements with V and J called. Such tables lack part of the clones; where checked against another copy, unresolved V genes explain under half of the gap, and the rest is unexplained. For V, J and clone size, that table is used; D and trimming come from the DNA. The sample table contains 300,000 to 350,000 clones; only one count was recorded for 90% of them. The top ten constitute 3.9% of the sample.

In the prospective study, participants were about 18 to 95 years old, resided in about two dozen geographic areas of the United States, and were enrolled through a virtual design. To assign participants to cohorts, the prospective study relied on clinical history that participants themselves reported in a screening survey and a study questionnaire. Exposed participants were defined as having been in contact with someone with a PCR-confirmed or clinician-diagnosed COVID-19 case within 2 weeks of study entry. Each participant in the prospective study had whole blood, serum and a nasopharyngeal or oropharyngeal swab collected by mobile phlebotomists. Over an approximately 2-month period, participants in the prospective study had the option of providing additional blood draws and questionnaires. Blood samples from the prospective study were shipped frozen or at room temperature prior to DNA extraction.

This clone was seen a single time. The antigen it binds to is not known. Base qualities are not provided; no much larger clone lies one nucleotide away. The sequence joins TRBV10-3 to TRBJ1-1; a confident D gene designation cannot be given. The sample taken for sequencing was PBMCs or T cells enriched from blood (not recorded which). The clonotype comes from a woman in her thirties who had been exposed to COVID-19. For the CDR3, the sequence is CAISDPLKQVNTEAFF. The nucleotides are TGTGCCATCAGTGATCCCCTTAAACAAGTGAACACTGAAGCTTTCTTT.